This T cell receptor beta chain was found in a study of immune cell composition in non-small cell lung cancer. Overall study results and limits: Smoking pack-years did not significantly correlate with tumour TCR-beta clonality. Overall clonality, unlike maximal tumour-associated clone frequency, did not predict TIL reactivity. Clones >0.5% enriched in tumour were rarer in adenocarcinoma (around 35%) than squamous (around 75%).

Worth noting for this clone: The antigen is not known. Relative to the germline gene, one junction end is altered; a read error may explain this.

Per the germline V gene, CDR1 is SEHNR and CDR2 is FQNEAQ (reference sequence). The CDR3 spans 13 residues. Method: immunoSEQ multiplex PCR; TCRdb's copy keeps in-frame clones and lacks some. The data show about 1,400 clones, with 75% to 80% seen just once and approximately 12% held by the top ten. The sample consisted of lung tumor tissue. The chain uses TRBV7-9 and TRBJ2-7; no clear D gene. The receptor was derived from a human donor with non-small cell lung cancer. In DNA, the CDR3 is TGCGCCAGCAGCCAAGAATTCCGAGGAAGGCAGTACTTC. Protein product: CASSQEFRGRQYF.